This T cell receptor (beta chain) was found in a study of read filtering for tumor transcriptome and immune sequencing. Turning to the study itself: The cohort had over 16 men and about 15 women aged roughly 40 to 90, mean about 70 years. RNA-seq yielded only about 75 to 1273 TCR reads, IR-seq about 4 to 11 million. Study-level results: Sorted CD138-negative bone marrow cells were not purified T cells.

Bone marrow was sampled from every patient at the time of active disease. This library used around 400 ng RNA and molecular barcoded adaptors spanning alpha/delta and beta/gamma chains. TCRdb re-derived calls from the reads in MiXCR, one entry per CDR3 protein. The data show 45,000 to 55,000 distinct CDR3 sequences, approximately 18% seen once. This CDR3 comprises 14 residues. Trimming pared 2 bases from V and 6 bases from J, leaving 12 bases between. Germline lookup yields CDR1 SGHTS and CDR2 YDEGEE. This clonotype was recorded a few times. Its antigen is as yet unknown. V is TRBV5-8 and J is TRBJ1-5; D ambiguous. The sequencing input was a population of CD138-negative cells sorted from bone marrow. The source of this sequence is a donor aged 40 or older with multiple myeloma. The CDR3 reads CASSLIPPSQPQHF. The DNA for the CDR3 is TGTGCCAGCAGCTTAATCCCCCCCTCTCAGCCCCAGCATTTT.